Included here is one T cell receptor beta chain sequence, with context. The data derive from a study of blood T cell repertoires in COVID-19. Study summary: Samples representing acute and convalescent COVID-19 were sourced from the United States, Italy and Spain. T cells, B-cell-depleted T cells, or PBMCs provided the cDNA or gDNA that served as material.

In the authors' workflow: Cell counts per sample came from amplifying reference gene primers. TCRdb keeps only in-frame clones here, not all; method: immunoSEQ multiplex PCR. V, J and clone size were drawn from that table, and D and trimming were deduced from the DNA. The sample carries roughly 170,000 clones, roughly nine tenths recorded once. V dropped 3 bases and J dropped 0; count of bases not matched to a gene: 5. Germline V gene data show CDR1 as KGHDR and CDR2 as SFDVKD. CDR3 size: 18 residues. This chain joins TRBV24-1 and TRBJ2-6; 9 bases are shared with TRBD1. The origin of this receptor is a man in his 60s with acute or convalescent COVID-19. Sequenced: peripheral blood. This CDR3 is CATSDPTGGSSGANVLTF. In DNA, the CDR3 is TGTGCCACCAGTGATCCCACAGGGGGCAGCTCTGGGGCCAACGTCCTGACTTTC.